The 18 T cell receptor beta chains given below trace back to one sample, sequenced in a study of shared clonotypes between healthy human individuals. Produced via immunoSEQ multiplex PCR; TCRdb's table is partial and in-frame only. Of about 2.4 million clones in the sample, roughly 93% are singletons; the top ten hold approximately 0.37%. Sequenced sample: naive CD4+ T cells from PBMCs. The subset: CD45RA+ positively selected. All receptors come from a man younger than 30 in good health. Some clones in this sample may be carry-over from other donors' samples.

The rearrangement joins TRBV6-1 to TRBJ1-2; 8 nucleotides align to TRBD1. The V gene's germline CDR1 is MNHNS and CDR2 SASEGT. V was pared by 4 bases and J by 7 bases, with 8 bases of the junction left unmatched. This CDR3 is 14 amino acids long. The CDR3 here is CASSAGGTGGGYTF. The CDR3 DNA follows: TGTGCCAGCAGTGCCGGGGGAACAGGGGGTGGCTACACCTTC.

V and J are TRBV5-1 and TRBJ1-3, with 7 nucleotides matching TRBD1. The V gene end was trimmed by 0 bases and the J gene end by 5 bases; junction bases not matched to a gene: 5. CDR3 length equals 15 residues. The germline V gene encodes CDR1 SGHRS and CDR2 YFSETQ. The CDR3, as DNA: TGCGCCAGCAGCTTGGACGGGACAGCCAGAAACACCATATATTTT. Its protein product is CASSLDGTARNTIYF.

This clone was seen once. The same CDR3 also results from other DNA sequences found in this sample. The chain carries TRBV2 and TRBJ2-1; 8 positions agree with TRBD2. The CDR3 has 14 residues. Germline CDR1 reads SNHLY; CDR2 reads FYNNEI. With 7 bases clipped from V and 2 bases from J, the junction kept 4 bases outside the gene matches. This CDR3 is CASTSGGTYNEQFF. CDR3 nucleotide sequence: TGTGCCAGCACTTCGGGAGGGACCTACAATGAGCAGTTCTTC.

As regards this clone: Other DNA sequences in the same sample also yield this CDR3. This chain uses TRBV5-4 with TRBJ1-1; tentatively, D is TRBD1 (5 bases). Between the trimmed V and J ends, which lost 1 base and 0 bases, there was a span of 10 bases. CDR1 is SGHNT and CDR2 is YYREEE in the germline V gene (reference sequence). The CDR3 totals 15 residues. CDR3 bases: TGTGCCAGCAGCTTGCCCGGGGCGGTGAACACTGAAGCTTTCTTT. Amino acids: CASSLPGAVNTEAFF. The whole variable domain, remainder taken from reference TRBV5-4 and TRBJ1-1, is ETGVTQSPTHLIKTRGQQVTLRCSSQSGHNTVSWYQQALGQGPQFIFQYYREEENGRGNFPPRFSGLQFPNYSSELNVNALELDDSALYLCASSLPGAVNTEAFFGQGTRLTVV.

The chain has TRBV19 and TRBJ1-2, with D unresolved. The CDR3 totals 12 residues. Trimming took off 5 bases at V and 4 bases at J, with 8 bases between the two ends. CDR1 is LNHDA and CDR2 is SQIVND in the germline V gene (reference sequence). The CDR3 bases are TGTGCCAGTAGTCCCCAGCGCTATGGCTACACCTTC. This gives the protein CASSPQRYGYTF.

V usage is TRBV7-9 and J usage is TRBJ1-2; D gene uncertain. Germline values: CDR1 SEHNR, CDR2 FQNEAQ (reference sequence). Trimming left V 7 bases short and J 0 bases short, with 9 bases between. The CDR3 covers 13 residues. CDR3 DNA: TGTGCCAGCAACGGACGGGCTAACTATGGCTACACCTTC. It translates to CASNGRANYGYTF.

This clone was seen just once. The same CDR3 arises from other DNA sequences in this sample as well. The chain is built from TRBV2 and TRBJ2-7, with a tentative D call TRBD2 (5 bases). The CDR3 is made up of 14 amino acids. From germline, CDR1 is SNHLY and CDR2 FYNNEI. V gave up 3 bases and J gave up 4 bases, with 13 bases separating them. The CDR3 nucleotides read TGTGCCAGCAGTGAGCAAGGTGGAGGTTACGAGCAGTACTTC. It translates to CASSEQGGGYEQYF.

This chain connects TRBV2 to TRBJ2-3; TRBD1 matches at 7 bases. Germline V gives CDR1 SNHLY, CDR2 FYNNEI. V lost 4 bases to trimming and J lost 4 bases; unmatched junction nucleotides: 11. The CDR3 runs to 16 residues. The CDR3 DNA reads as TGTGCCAGCAGTGTCAAAGGGGGCAGCGGCGCAGATACGCAGTATTTT. It is translated as CASSVKGGSGADTQYF.

The chain carries TRBV2 and TRBJ2-2, with D uncertain. The V gene lost 4 bases and the J gene lost 4 bases, with 7 bases spanning the gap. This CDR3 contains 13 residues. Per the germline V gene, CDR1 is SNHLY and CDR2 is FYNNEI. The CDR3 DNA sequence: TGTGCCAGCAGTGTGGCTACCACCGGGGAGCTGTTTTTT. This codes for CASSVATTGELFF.

V and J are TRBV6-6 and TRBJ2-1; 10 bases align to TRBD2. CDR1 and CDR2 (germline): MNHNY, SVGAGI (reference sequence). The V segment lost 2 bases and the J segment 10 bases; nucleotides outside the gene matches: 8. The CDR3 loop spans 15 amino acids. The CDR3 region has the DNA TGTGCCAGCAGTTACCAAGCGGGAGGGCCAGGAGAGCAGTTCTTC. Its translation: CASSYQAGGPGEQFF.

The chain uses TRBV10-1 and TRBJ1-4; 10 bases match TRBD1. CDR1 is WNHNN, CDR2 SYGVQD, per germline (reference sequence). The CDR3 is 17 residues long. J gave up 3 bases and V 8 bases, and 12 bases lay outside the gene matches. The CDR3 DNA sequence: TGCGCCAGCCCGACAGGGGGCCACGGGATCGCTAATGAAAAACTGTTTTTT. Protein sequence: CASPTGGHGIANEKLFF.

The chain is built from TRBV30 and TRBJ1-5; 8 bases agree with TRBD1. This CDR3 comprises 15 residues. V dropped 5 bases and J dropped 5; count of bases not matched to a gene: 11. The germline CDR1 and CDR2 sequences are GTSNPN and SVGIG (reference sequence). CDR3 DNA: TGTGCCTGGGGAGTCGGACAGGGATGGGATCAGCCCCAGCATTTT. It yields the protein CAWGVGQGWDQPQHF.

The J gene is TRBJ2-5, the V gene TRBV28, with D tentatively TRBD1 (6 bases). The CDR3 is made up of 15 amino acids. Germline loops: CDR1 MDHEN, CDR2 SYDVKM. Trimming cost V 4 bases and J 7 bases, with 19 bases left between them. CDR3 residues: CASSSPGAPPGTQYF. The CDR3 region has the DNA TGTGCCAGCAGTTCCCCAGGGGCCCCACCCGGGACCCAGTACTTC.

With regard to this clone: Other nucleotide sequences from this sample produce the same CDR3. The rearrangement links TRBV27 to TRBJ1-1, with 10 bases that match TRBD1. CDR3 length equals 15 residues. Germline CDR1 MNHEY, CDR2 SMNVEV (reference sequence). The V and J ends lost 5 bases and 4 bases, in that order; junction bases with no gene match: 7. The CDR3 loop is CASSPRTGGVTEAFF. In DNA form, the CDR3 reads TGTGCCAGCAGTCCCCGGACAGGGGGGGTCACTGAAGCTTTCTTT.

The chain employs TRBV14 and TRBJ2-6, with a possible D match to TRBD1 (6 bases). Germline assignment: CDR1 SGHDN and CDR2 FVKESK. V dropped 1 base and J dropped 0 bases, with 13 bases sitting between them. This CDR3 comprises 18 residues. The CDR3 nucleotides read TGTGCCAGCAGCCAAGGGGGGCACAGTAGCTCTGGGGCCAACGTCCTGACTTTC. Amino acid sequence: CASSQGGHSSSGANVLTF.

The chain uses TRBV2 and TRBJ1-5, with 7 bases aligning to TRBD1. In germline, CDR1 is SNHLY, CDR2 FYNNEI. V shed 3 bases, J shed 6 bases, and the junction held 8 bases outside the gene matches. The CDR3 has 15 amino acids. The CDR3 loop reads CASSDGQGVVQPQHF. The CDR3, as DNA: TGTGCCAGCAGTGACGGGCAGGGGGTGGTTCAGCCCCAGCATTTT.

V usage is TRBV25-1 and J usage is TRBJ1-5; 7 nucleotides line up with TRBD1. CDR3 length: 13 amino acids. The germline V gene encodes CDR1 MGHDK and CDR2 SYGVNS. Trimming removed 6 bases from V and 5 bases from J; junction bases left unmatched: 4. In DNA form, the CDR3 reads TGTGCCAGCAGCCAGGGGGGGGATCAGCCCCAGCATTTT. Protein: CASSQGGDQPQHF.

This clone showed up just once. Other nucleotide sequences from this sample produce the same CDR3. The chain links TRBV11-3 to TRBJ2-1; D is uncertain. The V end was cut by 0 bases, the J end by 7 bases, with 7 bases between. The CDR3 is 13 amino acids. Germline V gene lookup returns CDR1 SGHNT and CDR2 YENEEA. CDR3 in DNA: TGTGCCAGCAGCTTAGATCGAGAGAATGAGCAGTTCTTC. This gives the protein CASSLDRENEQFF.